The source of this T cell receptor beta chain is a study of blood T cell repertoires in COVID-19. On the study more broadly: Sources were T cells, B-cell-depleted T cells, or PBMCs; the material itself was cDNA or gDNA.

Per the study methods: Using reference gene primer amplification, nucleated cell counts were estimated. The protocol was immunoSEQ multiplex PCR, while the TCRdb copy is restricted to in-frame clones and leaves out a portion. V and J calls and clone size follow that table, whereas D and trimming were derived from the DNA. Of just over 650,000 clones listed, approximately 90% were seen once; the top ten hold approximately 0.25%. The sequenced material came from peripheral blood. The clonotype originates from a woman in her late teens or twenties with acute or convalescent COVID-19.

The CDR3 loop is CAISLGQGVQETQYF. The CDR3 DNA reads TGTGCCATCAGCCTGGGACAGGGGGTCCAAGAGACCCAGTACTTC. The gene calls are TRBV10-3 and TRBJ2-5; 11 bases map to TRBD1. The CDR3 is made up of 15 amino acids. Germline CDR1 and CDR2: ENHRY and SYGVKD. V lost 6 bases and J lost 1; bases outside the gene matches: 4.